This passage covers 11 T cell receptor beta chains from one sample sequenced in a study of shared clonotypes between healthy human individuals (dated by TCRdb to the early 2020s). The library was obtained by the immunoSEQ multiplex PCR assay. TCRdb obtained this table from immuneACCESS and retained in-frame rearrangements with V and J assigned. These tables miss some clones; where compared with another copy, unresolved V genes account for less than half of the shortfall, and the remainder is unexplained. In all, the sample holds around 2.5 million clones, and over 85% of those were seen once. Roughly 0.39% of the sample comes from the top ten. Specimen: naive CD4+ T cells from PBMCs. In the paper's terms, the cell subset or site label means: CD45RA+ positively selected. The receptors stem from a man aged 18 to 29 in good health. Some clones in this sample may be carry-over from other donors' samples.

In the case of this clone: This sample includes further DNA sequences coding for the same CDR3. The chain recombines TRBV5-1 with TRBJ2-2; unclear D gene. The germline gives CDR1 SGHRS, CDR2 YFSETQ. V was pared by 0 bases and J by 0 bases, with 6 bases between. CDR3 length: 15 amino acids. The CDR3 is CASSLAGPNTGELFF. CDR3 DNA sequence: TGCGCCAGCAGCTTGGCGGGTCCGAACACCGGGGAGCTGTTTTTT.

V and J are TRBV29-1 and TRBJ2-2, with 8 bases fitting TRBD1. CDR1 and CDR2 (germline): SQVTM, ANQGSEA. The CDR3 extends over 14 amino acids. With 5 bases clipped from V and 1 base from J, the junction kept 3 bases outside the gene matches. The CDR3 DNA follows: TGCAGCGTTTTGACAGGGGTGAACACCGGGGAGCTGTTTTTT. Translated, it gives CSVLTGVNTGELFF.

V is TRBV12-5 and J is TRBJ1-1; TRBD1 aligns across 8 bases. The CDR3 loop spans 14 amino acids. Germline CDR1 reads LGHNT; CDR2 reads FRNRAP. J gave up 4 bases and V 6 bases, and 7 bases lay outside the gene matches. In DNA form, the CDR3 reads TGTGCTAGTGGGCAGGGGGCCTGGGGCACTGAAGCTTTCTTT. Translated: CASGQGAWGTEAFF.

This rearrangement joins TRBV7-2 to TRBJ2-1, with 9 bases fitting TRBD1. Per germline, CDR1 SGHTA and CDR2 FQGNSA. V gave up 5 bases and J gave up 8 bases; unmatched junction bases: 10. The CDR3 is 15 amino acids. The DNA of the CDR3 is TGTGCCAGCAGCGCCGGGACAGGGAGGGTCTATGAGCAGTTCTTC. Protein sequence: CASSAGTGRVYEQFF.

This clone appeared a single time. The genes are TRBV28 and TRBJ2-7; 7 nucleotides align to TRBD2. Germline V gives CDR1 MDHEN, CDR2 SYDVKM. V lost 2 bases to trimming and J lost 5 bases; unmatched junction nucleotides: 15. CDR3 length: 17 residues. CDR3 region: CASSLIFRTQAGDEQYF. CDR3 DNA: TGTGCCAGCAGTTTAATCTTCCGCACGCAGGCGGGGGACGAGCAGTACTTC. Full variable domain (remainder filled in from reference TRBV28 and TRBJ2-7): DVKVTQSSRYLVKRTGEKVFLECVQDMDHENMFWYRQDPGLGLRLIYFSYDVKMKEKGDIPEGYSVSREKKERFSLILESASTNQTSMYLCASSLIFRTQAGDEQYFGPGTRLTVT.

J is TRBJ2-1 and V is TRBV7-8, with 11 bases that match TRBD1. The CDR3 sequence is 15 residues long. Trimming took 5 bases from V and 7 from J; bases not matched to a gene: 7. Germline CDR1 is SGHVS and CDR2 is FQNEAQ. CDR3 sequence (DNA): TGTGCCAGCAGCCTTGGACAGGGGGCTTTGAATGAGCAGTTCTTC. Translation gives CASSLGQGALNEQFF. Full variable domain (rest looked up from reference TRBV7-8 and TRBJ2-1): GAGVSQSPRYKVAKRGQDVALRCDPISGHVSLFWYQQALGQGPEFLTYFQNEAQLDKSGLPSDRFFAERPEGSVSTLKIQRTQQEDSAVYLCASSLGQGALNEQFFGPGTRLTVL.

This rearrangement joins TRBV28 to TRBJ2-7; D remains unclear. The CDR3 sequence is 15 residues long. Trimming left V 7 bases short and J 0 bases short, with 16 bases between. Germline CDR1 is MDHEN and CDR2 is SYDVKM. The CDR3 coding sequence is TGTGCCAGCAAAATCGGCGCAGGAAGCTCCTACGAGCAGTACTTC. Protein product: CASKIGAGSSYEQYF.

CDR3 loop: CASSSPGQGAYEQYF. The CDR3, as DNA: TGTGCCAGCAGCTCCCCGGGACAGGGTGCTTACGAGCAGTACTTC. The chain recombines TRBV13 with TRBJ2-7, with TRBD1 matching 9 bases. CDR3 length: 15 residues. Losses at the gene ends were 4 bases for V and 4 bases for J; bases not matched to a gene: 8. Germline CDR1 PRHDT, CDR2 FYEKMQ (reference sequence).

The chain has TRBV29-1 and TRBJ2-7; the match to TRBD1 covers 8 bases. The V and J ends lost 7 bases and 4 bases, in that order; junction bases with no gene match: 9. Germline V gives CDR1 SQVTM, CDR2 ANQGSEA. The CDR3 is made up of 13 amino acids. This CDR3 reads CSAGTGPAYEQYF. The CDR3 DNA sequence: TGCAGCGCTGGGACAGGACCTGCTTACGAGCAGTACTTC.

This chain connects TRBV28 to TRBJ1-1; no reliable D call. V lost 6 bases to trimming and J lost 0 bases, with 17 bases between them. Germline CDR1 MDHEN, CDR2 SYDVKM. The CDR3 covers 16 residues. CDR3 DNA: TGTGCCAGCAGCCCCGGGTCTCTGGTGATGAACACTGAAGCTTTCTTT. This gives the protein CASSPGSLVMNTEAFF.

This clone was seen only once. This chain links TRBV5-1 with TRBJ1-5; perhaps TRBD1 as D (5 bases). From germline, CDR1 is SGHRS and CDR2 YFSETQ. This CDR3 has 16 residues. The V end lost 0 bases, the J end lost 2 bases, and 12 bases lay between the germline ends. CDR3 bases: TGCGCCAGCAGCTTGGGGTGGGGGAAGGGCAATCAGCCCCAGCATTTT. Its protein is CASSLGWGKGNQPQHF. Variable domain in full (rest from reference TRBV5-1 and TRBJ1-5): KAGVTQTPRYLIKTRGQQVTLSCSPISGHRSVSWYQQTPGQGLQFLFEYFSETQRNKGNFPGRFSGRQFSNSRSEMNVSTLELGDSALYLCASSLGWGKGNQPQHFGDGTRLSIL.